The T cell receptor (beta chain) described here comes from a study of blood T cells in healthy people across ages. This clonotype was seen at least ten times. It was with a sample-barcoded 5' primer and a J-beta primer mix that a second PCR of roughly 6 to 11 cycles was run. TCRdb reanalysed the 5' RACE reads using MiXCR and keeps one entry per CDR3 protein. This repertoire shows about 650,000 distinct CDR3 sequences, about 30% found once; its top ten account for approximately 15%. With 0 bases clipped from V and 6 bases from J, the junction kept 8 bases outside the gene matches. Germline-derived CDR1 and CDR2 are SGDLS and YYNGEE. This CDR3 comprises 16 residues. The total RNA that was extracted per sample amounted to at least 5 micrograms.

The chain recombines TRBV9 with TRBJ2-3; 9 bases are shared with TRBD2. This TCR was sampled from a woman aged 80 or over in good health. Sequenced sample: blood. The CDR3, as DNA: TGTGCCAGCAGCGTAGCTTCAGCGGGGGGAAAGGATACGCAGTATTTT. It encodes CASSVASAGGKDTQYF. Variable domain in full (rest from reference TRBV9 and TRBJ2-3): DSGVTQTPKHLITATGQRVTLRCSPRSGDLSVYWYQQSLDQGLQFLIQYYNGEERAKGNILERFSAQQFPDLHSELNLSSLELGDSALYFCASSVASAGGKDTQYFGPGTRLTVL.